The 26 T cell receptor beta chains in this list originate from one sample, sequenced in a study of early stage breast cancer tumors. The table came from immunoSEQ multiplex PCR; TCRdb's copy has only in-frame clones and leaves some out. The table includes tens of thousands of clones, just over 90% detected once. The sample was blood. The origin of the receptors is a person aged 65 to 85 with breast cancer.

This chain uses TRBV28 with TRBJ1-5; 7 bases line up with TRBD1. The CDR3 extends over 14 amino acids. Looked up from germline, CDR1 is MDHEN and CDR2 is SYDVKM. V shed 7 bases and J 7 bases; nucleotides not matched to a gene: 10. The CDR3 bases are TGTGCCAGCACCCTATCGACAGGGAGGCAGCCCCAGCATTTT. Protein sequence: CASTLSTGRQPQHF.

The gene calls are TRBV30 and TRBJ2-1; D uncertain. Germline V gene sequence: CDR1 GTSNPN, CDR2 SVGIG (reference sequence). Trimming took 2 bases from V and 5 from J, leaving 7 bases between them. The CDR3 sequence is 12 residues long. The CDR3 spells CAWSLVHNEQFF. Here the CDR3 DNA reads TGTGCCTGGAGTCTTGTCCACAATGAGCAGTTCTTC. Combining the CDR3 with reference TRBV30 and TRBJ2-1 gives the whole variable domain SQTIHQWPATLVQPVGSPLSLECTVEGTSNPNLYWYRQAAGRGLQLLFYSVGIGQISSEVPQNLSASRPQDRQFILSSKKLLLSDSGFYLCAWSLVHNEQFFGPGTRLTVL.

Here the CDR3 reads CASSELGLAEQFF. The CDR3 nucleotides read TGCGCCAGCAGCGAACTGGGACTAGCGGAGCAGTTCTTC. The chain recombines TRBV10-2 with TRBJ2-1; 10 bases map to TRBD2. V shed 6 bases, J shed 10 bases, and the junction held 6 bases outside the gene matches. Germline CDR1 WSHSY, CDR2 SAAADI. The CDR3 consists of 13 residues.

The chain combines TRBV9 with TRBJ2-3, with TRBD1 identical over 8 bases. CDR3 length: 13 amino acids. V trimming: 7 bases; J trimming: 4 bases; junction bases outside the gene matches: 5. Per the germline V gene, CDR1 is SGDLS and CDR2 is YYNGEE. CDR3 in amino acids: CASGLQGADTQYF. The DNA of the CDR3 is TGTGCCAGCGGGTTACAGGGGGCAGATACGCAGTATTTT.

This chain uses TRBV30 with TRBJ2-7; 9 nucleotides match TRBD2. Per germline, CDR1 GTSNPN and CDR2 SVGIG (reference sequence). The CDR3 has 15 residues. The V and J ends lost 2 bases and 3 bases, in that order; junction bases with no gene match: 8. CDR3 sequence (DNA): TGTGCCTGGAGTCCTCTAGCGGGGATACACTACGAGCAGTACTTC. Translating it yields CAWSPLAGIHYEQYF.

The chain has TRBV7-3 and TRBJ2-4; D is perhaps TRBD2 (6 bases). Germline values: CDR1 SGHTA, CDR2 FQGTGA. V shed 6 bases and J shed 7 bases, with 16 bases lying between them. CDR3 length: 14 residues. The CDR3 coding sequence is TGTGCCAGCAGTCAATCGGGCGGGGTCAACATTCAGTACTTC. It yields the protein CASSQSGGVNIQYF.

The chain links TRBV7-9 to TRBJ1-4; D unresolved. The germline V gene encodes CDR1 SEHNR and CDR2 FQNEAQ (reference sequence). The V end was cut by 1 base, the J end by 8 bases, with 5 bases between. This CDR3 has 12 residues. The CDR3 DNA follows: TGTGCCAGCAGCTTAGGAGGGGAAAAACTGTTTTTT. It yields the protein CASSLGGEKLFF.

The V call is TRBV11-2, the J call TRBJ2-7; TRBD2 might be the D (6 bases). The length of the CDR3 is 11 residues. Germline values: CDR1 SGHAT, CDR2 FQNNGV. Deletions cut 11 bases from V and 4 bases from J, with 12 bases between. This CDR3 reads CAAGRTYEQYF. CDR3 DNA: TGTGCCGCGGGACGGACTTACGAGCAGTACTTC.

The rearrangement joins TRBV5-1 to TRBJ1-1; tentatively, D is TRBD1 (5 bases). The germline V and J ends were trimmed by 3 bases and 4 bases, with 16 bases remaining between them. The CDR3 is 15 amino acids. CDR1 is SGHRS, CDR2 YFSETQ, per germline. The CDR3 DNA reads TGCGCCAGCAGCTCCGCGGGGGGTCTGGGCACTGAAGCTTTCTTT. Translating it yields CASSSAGGLGTEAFF.

V is TRBV5-1 and J is TRBJ2-1; 16 nucleotides match TRBD2. The CDR3 sequence is 17 residues long. V lost 4 bases and J lost 7; bases outside the gene matches: 8. The V gene's germline CDR1 is SGHRS and CDR2 YFSETQ. CDR3 sequence: CASSTGTSGGAHNEQFF. In nucleotides, the CDR3 is TGCGCCAGCAGCACCGGGACTAGCGGGGGGGCCCATAATGAGCAGTTCTTC.

The chain carries TRBV19 and TRBJ2-4, with 9 bases identical to TRBD2. Losses at the gene ends were 6 bases for V and 1 base for J; bases not matched to a gene: 4. CDR1 and CDR2 (germline): LNHDA, SQIVND (reference sequence). This CDR3 is built from 15 residues. The CDR3 loop reads CASSGGRGAKNIQYF. CDR3 DNA: TGTGCCAGTAGCGGCGGGAGGGGGGCCAAAAACATTCAGTACTTC.

V usage is TRBV7-6 and J usage is TRBJ2-3; D possibly corresponds to TRBD2 (5 bases). CDR3 size: 14 residues. Per the germline V gene, CDR1 is SGHVS and CDR2 is FNYEAQ. With 0 bases removed from V and 5 bases from J, the gap between germline ends came to 9 bases. The chain's CDR3 is CASSLAVAQDTQYF. Here the CDR3 DNA reads TGTGCCAGCAGCTTAGCCGTAGCGCAAGATACGCAGTATTTT.

Written as DNA, the CDR3 is TGTGCCAGTAGTATTCTGCCTAGCGAACTCCTAACCTCCTACAATGAGCAGTTCTTC. It translates to CASSILPSELLTSYNEQFF. The chain uses TRBV19 and TRBJ2-1, with D possibly being TRBD2 (6 bases). Trimming pared 3 bases from V and 0 bases from J, leaving 21 bases between. The CDR3 runs 19 residues. The V gene's germline CDR1 is LNHDA and CDR2 SQIVND (reference sequence). Supplemented by reference TRBV19 and TRBJ2-1, the full variable domain reads DGGITQSPKYLFRKEGQNVTLSCEQNLNHDAMYWYRQDPGQGLRLIYYSQIVNDFQKGDIAEGYSVSREKKESFPLTVTSAQKNPTAFYLCASSILPSELLTSYNEQFFGPGTRLTVL.

The rearrangement joins TRBV28 to TRBJ1-2; D is possibly TRBD1 (5 bases). The CDR3 runs to 12 residues. Trimming removed 4 bases at V and 5 bases at J, with 8 bases between. CDR1 is MDHEN, CDR2 SYDVKM, per germline. The CDR3 spells CASSSDNYGYTF. The CDR3 nucleotides read TGTGCCAGCAGTTCGGACAATTATGGCTACACCTTC.

The chain employs TRBV7-2 and TRBJ2-7; D is perhaps TRBD1 (6 bases). The V end was cut by 5 bases, the J end by 0 bases, with 14 bases between. The CDR3 is 15 residues long. Germline CDR1 is SGHTA and CDR2 is FQGNSA. CDR3 in amino acids: CASSITGLYSYEQYF. The CDR3 DNA is TGTGCCAGCAGCATTACAGGGTTATACTCCTACGAGCAGTACTTC.

This rearrangement joins TRBV7-3 to TRBJ1-2; a possible D gene is TRBD1 (5 bases). Between the trimmed V and J ends, which lost 1 base and 5 bases, there was a span of 11 bases. Germline V gives CDR1 SGHTA, CDR2 FQGTGA. This CDR3 is built from 14 residues. In DNA form, the CDR3 reads TGTGCCAGCAGCTTAAATGTGGGGCATTATGGCTACACCTTC. As protein: CASSLNVGHYGYTF.

V gene TRBV7-2 combines with J gene TRBJ2-2; 9 nucleotides line up with TRBD1. This CDR3 has 15 residues. The V gene end was trimmed by 2 bases and the J gene end by 6 bases; junction bases not matched to a gene: 4. Germline V gives CDR1 SGHTA, CDR2 FQGNSA. CDR3 residues: CASSLITGGAGELFF. In DNA form, the CDR3 reads TGTGCCAGCAGCTTAATTACAGGGGGCGCCGGGGAGCTGTTTTTT.

V gene TRBV30 combines with J gene TRBJ2-3, with a weak D call TRBD2 (6 bases). CDR1 is GTSNPN, CDR2 SVGIG, per germline (reference sequence). V shed 4 bases and J shed 2 bases, with 13 bases lying between them. This CDR3 has 14 residues. The CDR3 sequence is CAWKGWRATDTQYF. The CDR3 bases are TGTGCCTGGAAAGGCTGGAGGGCCACAGATACGCAGTATTTT.

This sequence joins TRBV7-2 and TRBJ2-3; 9 bases agree with TRBD2. This CDR3 is 15 amino acids long. Trimming took 1 base from V and 11 from J; bases not matched to a gene: 10. Germline-derived CDR1 and CDR2 are SGHTA and FQGNSA. The CDR3: CASSLDGGGGWVQYF. CDR3 sequence (DNA): TGTGCCAGCAGCTTAGATGGCGGGGGGGGATGGGTGCAGTATTTT.

The chain links TRBV18 to TRBJ2-2; 10 bases are shared with TRBD1. CDR1 is KGHSH and CDR2 is LQKENI in the germline V gene. Trimming at V came to 3 bases and at J to 0 bases, leaving 4 bases not matched to a gene. The CDR3 spans 17 residues. The CDR3 reads CASSPPGQGTNTGELFF. CDR3 sequence (DNA): TGTGCCAGCTCACCTCCGGGACAGGGGACGAACACCGGGGAGCTGTTTTTT.

The V call is TRBV10-3, the J call TRBJ2-1; unclear D gene. This CDR3 is built from 13 residues. The germline gives CDR1 ENHRY, CDR2 SYGVKD. V lost 3 bases and J 0 bases, leaving 3 bases between the germline ends. The CDR3 DNA sequence: TGTGCCATCAGTGACTACTCCTACAATGAGCAGTTCTTC. It codes for CAISDYSYNEQFF.

This clone was seen once. The rearrangement joins TRBV11-2 to TRBJ1-4, with 9 bases identical to TRBD1. Germline V gene sequence: CDR1 SGHAT, CDR2 FQNNGV. CDR3 length equals 14 residues. V gave up 3 bases and J gave up 6 bases; unmatched junction bases: 2. The CDR3 nucleotides read TGTGCCAGCAGCTTTACAGGGGGCGATGAAAAACTGTTTTTT. Amino acids: CASSFTGGDEKLFF.

The rearrangement links TRBV28 to TRBJ1-1; tentative D call: TRBD1 (5 bases). Trimming stripped 7 bases from V and 8 bases from J, with 17 bases between. The CDR3 is 13 amino acids. Germline assignment: CDR1 MDHEN and CDR2 SYDVKM. CDR3 nucleotide sequence: TGTGCCAGCAACTCCGGGCAGGGAAGCGAAGCTTTCTTT. This translates into CASNSGQGSEAFF.

This chain links TRBV29-1 with TRBJ1-1; possible D gene TRBD1, 6 bases. Trimming stripped 6 bases from V and 0 bases from J, with 11 bases between. Germline CDR1 is SQVTM and CDR2 is ANQGSEA. CDR3 size: 13 residues. CDR3 sequence (DNA): TGCAGCGTAAACAGGGATCTGAACACTGAAGCTTTCTTT. It codes for CSVNRDLNTEAFF.

In this sample, this clone turned up once. The junction shows a germline mismatch at one end, possibly a read error. The rearrangement uses TRBV7-7 and TRBJ2-5, with D tentatively TRBD2 (5 bases). The CDR3 has 14 residues. Germline CDR1 and CDR2: SSHAT and FNYEAQ (reference sequence). CDR3 in DNA: TGTGCTAGCAGCTTAGCGACTCCTTGGGAGACCCAGTACTTC. Encoded protein: CASSLATPWETQYF.

The rearrangement uses TRBV7-9 and TRBJ1-1; TRBD1 matches 9 bases. Germline-derived CDR1 and CDR2 are SEHNR and FQNEAQ (reference sequence). This CDR3 comprises 13 residues. V dropped 6 bases and J dropped 4; count of bases not matched to a gene: 3. The CDR3, as DNA: TGTGCCAGCAGACAGGGGGCAGCCACTGAAGCTTTCTTT. Its translation is CASRQGAATEAFF.